Each of the 19 T cell receptor beta chains below was sequenced from the same sample in a study of control samples from healthy donors and cancer patients. Assay: immunoSEQ multiplex PCR; the TCRdb copy retains only in-frame clones and omits some. The sample holds about 150,000 clones; about nine tenths are singletons and the top ten take more than 4%. What was sequenced was blood. These receptors were taken from a man under 40 in good health.

The chain recombines TRBV2 with TRBJ2-7; the match to TRBD1 covers 8 bases. The CDR3 is 16 residues long. V dropped 5 bases and J dropped 3; count of bases not matched to a gene: 12. CDR1 is SNHLY, CDR2 FYNNEI, per germline. CDR3 residues: CASSPQTGDARYEQYF. CDR3 in DNA: TGTGCCAGCAGTCCCCAGACAGGGGATGCCCGCTACGAGCAGTACTTC. The full variable domain, completed using reference TRBV2 and TRBJ2-7, is EPEVTQTPSHQVTQMGQEVILRCVPISNHLYFYWYRQILGQKVEFLVSFYNNEISEKSEIFDDQFSVERPDGSNFTLKIRSTKLEDSAMYFCASSPQTGDARYEQYFGPGTRLTVT.

The gene calls are TRBV3-1 (or the pseudogene TRBV3-2) and TRBJ2-2, with D unclear. Germline CDR1 is LGHDT and CDR2 is YNNKEL (reference sequence). The CDR3 covers 14 residues. V was trimmed by 0 bases and J by 4 bases, leaving 6 bases between them. CDR3 residues: CASSQERVTGELFF. In nucleotides, the CDR3 is TGTGCCAGCAGCCAAGAAAGAGTCACCGGGGAGCTGTTTTTT.

The V call is TRBV5-1, the J call TRBJ1-1; no reliable D call. V lost 4 bases, J lost 3 bases, and 16 bases lay in between. The CDR3 is 15 amino acids. The germline CDR1 and CDR2 sequences are SGHRS and YFSETQ. In DNA, the CDR3 is TGCGCCAGCAGCCCTGGAGGGATTGGGTACACTGAAGCTTTCTTT. Protein product: CASSPGGIGYTEAFF.

The rearrangement uses TRBV24-1 and TRBJ2-5; TRBD2 might be the D (6 bases). Trimming took off 5 bases at V and 2 bases at J, with 11 bases between the two ends. The CDR3 covers 14 residues. Germline V gives CDR1 KGHDR, CDR2 SFDVKD. The CDR3 region is CATSVSGTQETQYF. The CDR3 nucleotides read TGTGCCACCAGTGTTAGCGGAACTCAAGAGACCCAGTACTTC.

V gene TRBV12-3 or TRBV12-4 combines with J gene TRBJ1-5; no firm D call. With 6 bases removed from V and 4 bases from J, the gap between germline ends came to 7 bases. This CDR3 has 12 amino acids. The CDR3: CASSYKNQPQHF. In DNA, the CDR3 is TGTGCCAGCAGCTATAAAAATCAGCCCCAGCATTTT.

J is TRBJ2-7 and V is TRBV6-5, with 9 bases matching TRBD2. Germline CDR1 and CDR2: MNHEY and SVGAGI. CDR3 length: 14 amino acids. V was pared by 7 bases and J by 3 bases, with 7 bases of the junction left unmatched. The CDR3 bases are TGTGCCAGCAAAAAGGAGACTAGCGGCTACGAGCAGTACTTC. This translates into CASKKETSGYEQYF.

The chain couples TRBV19 to TRBJ2-7; TRBD1 agrees at 7 bases. Germline values: CDR1 LNHDA, CDR2 SQIVND (reference sequence). This CDR3 is 15 amino acids long. The trim removed 5 bases at V and 6 bases at J, leaving 13 bases unmatched. CDR3 bases: TGTGCCAGTAGTCCCGGGGACAGTAACGGAATCGAGCAGTACTTC. The encoded protein is CASSPGDSNGIEQYF.

The CDR3 nucleotides are TGTGCCAGCAGCGTATCTAGCGGGAGGGCCCCCGGGGAGCTGTTTTTT. Its protein is CASSVSSGRAPGELFF. The chain has TRBV9 and TRBJ2-2, with 12 bases lining up with TRBD2. Germline CDR1 and CDR2: SGDLS and YYNGEE. The junction had 4 bases not matched to a gene; V was cut back by 1 base and J by 6 bases. The CDR3 has 16 amino acids.

The V and J genes are TRBV6-4 and TRBJ2-1; 9 bases agree with TRBD1. The germline V gene encodes CDR1 MRHNA and CDR2 SNTAGT. V was clipped by 2 bases and J by 8 bases; unmatched bases: 7. The length of the CDR3 is 15 residues. CDR3 sequence reads: CASSDNTGGGDEQFF. CDR3 nucleotides: TGTGCCAGCAGTGACAATACAGGGGGCGGGGATGAGCAGTTCTTC.

This sequence joins TRBV11-1 and TRBJ2-7, with D possibly called TRBD1 or TRBD2 (6 bases each). V gave up 3 bases and J gave up 5 bases, with 14 bases separating them. The CDR3 spans 14 residues. Germline V CDR1 and CDR2: SGHAT, FQDESV (reference sequence). CDR3 amino acids: CASSFPGASHEQYF. The DNA of the CDR3 is TGTGCCAGCAGCTTCCCGGGGGCGTCCCACGAGCAGTACTTC.

This chain connects TRBV19 to TRBJ2-5; 7 bases are a match to TRBD2. In germline, CDR1 is LNHDA, CDR2 SQIVND (reference sequence). The CDR3 sequence is 16 residues long. V dropped 1 base and J dropped 0; count of bases not matched to a gene: 5. CDR3 sequence reads: CASSIGLALYQETQYF. The DNA of the CDR3 is TGTGCCAGTAGTATAGGACTAGCTCTTTACCAAGAGACCCAGTACTTC.

The chain uses TRBV19 and TRBJ1-4; maybe TRBD1 (6 bases). Looked up from germline, CDR1 is LNHDA and CDR2 is SQIVND (reference sequence). V was pared by 7 bases and J by 8 bases, with 14 bases between. The length of the CDR3 is 13 residues. CDR3 nucleotide sequence: TGTGCCAGTATTCGAGACAGGTGGGAAAAACTGTTTTTT. Protein: CASIRDRWEKLFF.

The rearrangement links TRBV19 to TRBJ1-1; no definite D call. Germline CDR1 is LNHDA and CDR2 is SQIVND (reference sequence). There are 13 residues in the CDR3. The V end lost 3 bases, the J end lost 9 bases, and 14 bases lay between the germline ends. Here the CDR3 reads CASSMVRRVQAFF. The DNA of the CDR3 is TGTGCCAGTAGTATGGTCAGGAGAGTTCAAGCTTTCTTT.

The chain carries TRBV11-3 and TRBJ2-2; D unresolved. CDR1 SGHNT and CDR2 YENEEA come from the germline V gene. Trimming removed 2 bases at V and 3 bases at J, with 13 bases between. The CDR3 contains 16 residues. In nucleotides, the CDR3 is TGTGCCAGCAGCTTATCTCCCTGGGTGGACACCGGGGAGCTGTTTTTT. This sequence encodes CASSLSPWVDTGELFF.

The chain combines TRBV9 with TRBJ2-3; TRBD2 matches 9 bases. CDR1 is SGDLS, CDR2 YYNGEE, per germline. The CDR3 runs 18 residues. V dropped 4 bases and J dropped 1; count of bases not matched to a gene: 13. The CDR3 loop reads CASSPTGTSFFGTDTQYF. The CDR3 bases are TGTGCCAGCAGCCCTACTGGGACTAGCTTCTTTGGCACAGATACGCAGTATTTT.

The V gene is TRBV3-1 (or the pseudogene TRBV3-2), the J gene TRBJ2-2, with TRBD2 matching over 9 bases. Germline lookup yields CDR1 LGHDT and CDR2 YNNKEL (reference sequence). The J segment lost 6 bases and the V segment lost 6 bases, leaving 8 bases of the junction unmatched. This CDR3 region has 15 residues. In DNA form, the CDR3 reads TGTGCCAGCAGGCCGGGGGGACTAGCTTCCGGGGAGCTGTTTTTT. Translation gives CASRPGGLASGELFF.

In its sample, this clone was seen a few times. The J gene is TRBJ2-7, the V gene TRBV6-5, with 8 bases fitting TRBD2. This CDR3 is built from 15 residues. Trimming removed 0 bases from V and 4 bases from J; junction bases left unmatched: 5. From germline, CDR1 is MNHEY and CDR2 SVGAGI. CDR3 loop: CASSYSGGGRYEQYF. CDR3 nucleotide sequence: TGTGCCAGCAGTTACTCGGGCGGGGGGAGGTACGAGCAGTACTTC.

This chain connects TRBV6-5 to TRBJ2-2; D assignment may be TRBD1 or TRBD2 (6 bases each). Trimming took 6 bases from V and 2 from J, leaving 13 bases between them. This CDR3 is built from 15 residues. Germline V gene sequence: CDR1 MNHEY, CDR2 SVGAGI. CDR3 sequence reads: CASRKGGKNTGELFF. The DNA of the CDR3 is TGTGCCAGCAGGAAGGGGGGTAAAAACACCGGGGAGCTGTTTTTT.

The chain combines TRBV7-3 with TRBJ2-7, with D tentatively TRBD2 (6 bases). The CDR3 covers 14 residues. Germline CDR1 SGHTA, CDR2 FQGTGA. Trimming removed 1 base at V and 5 bases at J, with 12 bases between. DNA for the CDR3: TGTGCCAGCAGCTTAATAGGGACTGACGACGAGCAGTACTTC. Translating it yields CASSLIGTDDEQYF.